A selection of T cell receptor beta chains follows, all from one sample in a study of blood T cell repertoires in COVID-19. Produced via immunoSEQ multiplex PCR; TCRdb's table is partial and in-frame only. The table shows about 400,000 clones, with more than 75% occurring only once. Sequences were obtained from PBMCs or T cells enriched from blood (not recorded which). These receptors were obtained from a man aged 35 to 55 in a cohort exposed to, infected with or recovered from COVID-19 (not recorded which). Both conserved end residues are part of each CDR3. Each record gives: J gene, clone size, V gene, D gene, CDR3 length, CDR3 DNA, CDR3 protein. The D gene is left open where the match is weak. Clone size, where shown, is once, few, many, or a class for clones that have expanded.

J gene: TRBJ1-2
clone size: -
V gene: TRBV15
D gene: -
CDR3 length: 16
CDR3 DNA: TGTGCCACCAGCAGAGAAAGAACCAGGCAGGACTATGGCTACACCTTC
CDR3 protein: CATSRERTRQDYGYTF

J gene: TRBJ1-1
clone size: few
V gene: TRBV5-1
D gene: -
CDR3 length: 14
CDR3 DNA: TGCGCCAGCAGCTTGGTAGGTCAGAACTATGAAGCTTTCTTT
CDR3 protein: CASSLVGQNYEAFF

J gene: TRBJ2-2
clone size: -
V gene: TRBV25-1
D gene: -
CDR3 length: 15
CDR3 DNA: TGTGCCAGCAGTCAAGCCGGGTCCCAAACCGGGGAGCTGTTTTTT
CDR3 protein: CASSQAGSQTGELFF

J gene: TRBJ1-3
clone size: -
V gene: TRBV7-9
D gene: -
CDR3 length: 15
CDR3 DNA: TGTGCCAGCAGCTTATCCCCGGGCTCTGGAAACACCATATATTTT
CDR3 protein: CASSLSPGSGNTIYF

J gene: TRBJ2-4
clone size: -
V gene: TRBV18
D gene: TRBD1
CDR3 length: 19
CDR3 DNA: TGTGCCAGCTCACTTAACAGGGGGGACCTCATTCAGGCCAAAAACATTCAGTACTTC
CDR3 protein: CASSLNRGDLIQAKNIQYF

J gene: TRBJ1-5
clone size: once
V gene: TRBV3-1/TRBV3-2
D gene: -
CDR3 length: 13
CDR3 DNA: TGTGCCAGCAGCCAAGGGGGGGGTCAGCCCCAGCATTTT
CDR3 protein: CASSQGGGQPQHF

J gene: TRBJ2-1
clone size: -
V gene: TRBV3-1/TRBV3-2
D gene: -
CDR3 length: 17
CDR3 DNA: TGTGCCAGCAGCCAATATGGGGTCGCGGGGCTCCCCAATGAGCAGTTCTTC
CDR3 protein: CASSQYGVAGLPNEQFF

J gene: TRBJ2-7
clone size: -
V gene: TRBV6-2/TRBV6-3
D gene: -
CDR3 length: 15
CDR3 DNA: TGTGCCAGCAGTTACTCGCCTAGGGGGTCCTACGAGCAGTACTTC
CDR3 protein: CASSYSPRGSYEQYF

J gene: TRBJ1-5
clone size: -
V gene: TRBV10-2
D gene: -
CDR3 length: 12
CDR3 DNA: TGCGCCAGCAGTGAGCTGAATCAGCCCCAGCATTTT
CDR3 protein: CASSELNQPQHF

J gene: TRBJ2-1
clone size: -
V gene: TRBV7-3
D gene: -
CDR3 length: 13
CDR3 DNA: TGTGCCAGCAGCCCCGGGTCCAACAATGAGCAGTTCTTC
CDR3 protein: CASSPGSNNEQFF

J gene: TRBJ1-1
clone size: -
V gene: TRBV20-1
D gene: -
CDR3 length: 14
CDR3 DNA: TGCAGTGCTAGTGGGTTGAGTGGGGGCCCTGAGGCTTTCTTT
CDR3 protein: CSASGLSGGPEAFF

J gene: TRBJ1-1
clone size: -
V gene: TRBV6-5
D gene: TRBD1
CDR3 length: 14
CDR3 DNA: TGTGCCAGCATGGTGGGGGGACAGGGCACTGAAGCTTTCTTT
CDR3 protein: CASMVGGQGTEAFF

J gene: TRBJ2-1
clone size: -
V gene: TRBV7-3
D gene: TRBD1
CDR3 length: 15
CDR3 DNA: TGTGCCAGCAGCCCGACAGGGGGGGACCGAAATGAGCAGTTCTTC
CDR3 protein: CASSPTGGDRNEQFF

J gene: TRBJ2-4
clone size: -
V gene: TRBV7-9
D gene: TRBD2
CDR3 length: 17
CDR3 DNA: TGTGCCAGCAGCTTAGCGCCGGGACTAGGAGGCGTCAACATTCAGTACTTC
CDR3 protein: CASSLAPGLGGVNIQYF

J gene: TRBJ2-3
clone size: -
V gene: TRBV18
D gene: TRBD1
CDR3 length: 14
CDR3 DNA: TGTGCCAGCTCATCCGGGACAGGGACAGATACGCAGTATTTT
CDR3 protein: CASSSGTGTDTQYF

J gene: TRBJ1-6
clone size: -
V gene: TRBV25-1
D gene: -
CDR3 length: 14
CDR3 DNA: TGTGCCAGCAAGACAGGCGCCTATAATTCACCCCTCCACTTT
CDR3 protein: CASKTGAYNSPLHF

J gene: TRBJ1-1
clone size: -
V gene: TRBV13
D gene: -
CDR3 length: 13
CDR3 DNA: TGTGCCAGCAGCCCGACAGGGAACACTGAAGCTTTCTTT
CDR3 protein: CASSPTGNTEAFF

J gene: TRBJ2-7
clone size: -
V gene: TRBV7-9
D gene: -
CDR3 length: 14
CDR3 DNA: TGTGCCAGCAGCATCATGCGGGGATCCTACGAGCAGTACTTC
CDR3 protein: CASSIMRGSYEQYF

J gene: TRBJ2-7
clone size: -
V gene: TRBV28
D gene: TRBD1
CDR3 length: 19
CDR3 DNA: TGTGCCAGCAGTTCCGGGAGGAGGGACAGGGGGCTGAAGGGGTACGAGCAGTACTTC
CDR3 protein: CASSSGRRDRGLKGYEQYF

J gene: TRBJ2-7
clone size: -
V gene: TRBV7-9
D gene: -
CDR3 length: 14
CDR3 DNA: TGTGCCAGCAGCTTCGAGAGTCTAAACCACGAGCAGTACTTC
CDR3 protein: CASSFESLNHEQYF

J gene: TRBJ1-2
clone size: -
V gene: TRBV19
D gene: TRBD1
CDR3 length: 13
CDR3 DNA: TGTGCCAGTAGGGACAGGGTTATCTATGGCTACACCTTC
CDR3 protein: CASRDRVIYGYTF

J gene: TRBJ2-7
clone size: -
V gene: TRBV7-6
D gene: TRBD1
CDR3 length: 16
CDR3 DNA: TGTGCCAGCAGCCCCACTGACAGGGGCAGCTCCTACGAGCAGTACTTC
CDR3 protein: CASSPTDRGSSYEQYF

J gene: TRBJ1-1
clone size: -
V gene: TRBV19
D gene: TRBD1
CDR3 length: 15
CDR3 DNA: TGTGCCAGTAGTATATCCCAGGGGGTCGACACTGAAGCTTTCTTT
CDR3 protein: CASSISQGVDTEAFF

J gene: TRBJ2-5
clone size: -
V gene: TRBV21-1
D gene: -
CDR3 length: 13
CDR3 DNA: TGTGCCAGCAGCAATCGGTTTCAAGAGACCCAGTACTTC
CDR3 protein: CASSNRFQETQYF

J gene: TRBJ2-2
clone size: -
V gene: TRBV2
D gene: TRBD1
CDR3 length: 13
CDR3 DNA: TGTGCCAGCAGCACCACAGGGGCCGGGGAGCTGTTTTTT
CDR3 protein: CASSTTGAGELFF

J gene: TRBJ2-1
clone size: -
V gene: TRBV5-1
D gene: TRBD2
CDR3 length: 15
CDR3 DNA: TGCGCCAGCAGCCAAGGACTAGCGGGAACCAATGAGCAGTTCTTC
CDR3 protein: CASSQGLAGTNEQFF

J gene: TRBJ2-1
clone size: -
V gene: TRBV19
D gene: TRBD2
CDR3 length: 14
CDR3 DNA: TGTGCCAGTAGTCTAGCGGGAGGATTGTATGAGCAGTTCTTC
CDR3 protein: CASSLAGGLYEQFF

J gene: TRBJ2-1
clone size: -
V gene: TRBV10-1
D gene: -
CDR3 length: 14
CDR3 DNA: TGCGCCAGCAGTGAGTCGAACGGACTCAATGAGCAGTTCTTC
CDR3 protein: CASSESNGLNEQFF

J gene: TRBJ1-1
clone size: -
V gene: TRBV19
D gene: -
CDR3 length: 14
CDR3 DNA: TGTGCCAGTAGTCCGATCGACAGGTTCACTGAAGCTTTCTTT
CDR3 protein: CASSPIDRFTEAFF

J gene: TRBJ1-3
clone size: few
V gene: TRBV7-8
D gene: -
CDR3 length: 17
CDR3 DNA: TGTGCCAGCAGCTTAGTCGGTGAGAAGAGCTCTGGAAACACCATATATTTT
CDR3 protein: CASSLVGEKSSGNTIYF

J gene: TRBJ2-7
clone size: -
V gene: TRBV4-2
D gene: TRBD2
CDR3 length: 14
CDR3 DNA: TGTGCCAGCAGCTTTGCGGGAGGGCCAGACGAGCAGTACTTC
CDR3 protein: CASSFAGGPDEQYF